Following are 21 T cell receptor beta chains from one sample sequenced in a study of graft-versus-host responses after intestinal transplantation. The method was immunoSEQ multiplex PCR; TCRdb's version includes in-frame clones alone and lacks a portion of them. The sample contains roughly 60,000 clones, around 90% of which appear only once. This specimen was PBMCs, taken roughly 120 days after intestinal transplantation. The receptors shown here come from a human patient who received an intestinal transplant, so some T cells may come from the graft donor.

This clone appeared once. The rearrangement links TRBV5-1 to TRBJ2-3, with 7 bases lining up with TRBD2. The CDR3 has 14 residues. CDR1 and CDR2 (germline): SGHRS, YFSETQ. CDR3 coding DNA: TGCGCGCGCCACCACGGGGGGTACACAGATACGCAGTATTTT. Protein sequence: CARHHGGYTDTQYF. The complete variable domain, with remaining parts taken from reference TRBV5-1 and TRBJ2-3, reads KAGVTQTPRYLIKTRGQQVTLSCSPISGHRSVSWYQQTPGQGLQFLFEYFSETQRNKGNFPGRFSGRQFSNSRSEMNVSTLELGDSALYLCARHHGGYTDTQYFGPGTRLTVL.

The chain couples TRBV28 to TRBJ2-4; 10 bases match TRBD1. The CDR3 covers 18 residues. After removal of 1 base from V and 1 base from J, the junction contained 7 bases not matched to a gene. Germline loops: CDR1 MDHEN, CDR2 SYDVKM. In DNA, the CDR3 is TGTGCCAGCAGTTTATTGGGGACAGGGGTGTGGGCCAAAAACATTCAGTACTTC. Encoded protein: CASSLLGTGVWAKNIQYF.

This clone was counted a single time. This chain links TRBV6-6 with TRBJ1-1; 8 positions match TRBD1. Looked up from germline, CDR1 is MNHNY and CDR2 is SVGAGI (reference sequence). The ends lost 6 bases at V and 6 bases at J; junction bases unmatched: 12. The CDR3 totals 15 residues. In DNA form, the CDR3 reads TGTGCCAGCAGCTTCCCCGGACAGGGTGTTTCTGAAGCTTTCTTT. The encoded protein is CASSFPGQGVSEAFF.

The chain recombines TRBV4-2 with TRBJ2-7; 10 bases fit TRBD2. The germline CDR1 and CDR2 sequences are LGHNA and YNFKEQ. The CDR3 extends over 16 amino acids. J was trimmed by 3 bases and V by 0 bases; bases with no gene match: 5. The CDR3 spells CASSQDRASGSYEQYF. CDR3 nucleotide sequence: TGTGCCAGCAGCCAAGATAGGGCTAGCGGGAGCTACGAGCAGTACTTC.

The chain combines TRBV6-4 with TRBJ2-1; 7 bases are shared with TRBD2. In germline, CDR1 is MRHNA, CDR2 SNTAGT. Trimming took 3 bases from V and 6 from J; bases not matched to a gene: 8. The CDR3 is 15 residues long. The CDR3 loop is CASSESGRWPNEQFF. The CDR3 DNA reads TGTGCCAGCAGTGAGTCCGGGAGGTGGCCCAATGAGCAGTTCTTC.

The chain uses TRBV5-1 and TRBJ2-7; TRBD2 matches at 9 bases. CDR1 and CDR2 from the germline V gene are SGHRS and YFSETQ. V was pared by 4 bases and J by 1 base, with 3 bases of the junction left unmatched. The CDR3 covers 14 residues. The CDR3 bases are TGCGCCAGCAGCCCGGGACTAGCTTCCTACGAGCAGTACTTC. It yields the protein CASSPGLASYEQYF.

This chain links TRBV28 with TRBJ2-2; maybe TRBD1 (6 bases). Per germline, CDR1 MDHEN and CDR2 SYDVKM. The CDR3 extends over 15 amino acids. Trimming took off 5 bases at V and 6 bases at J, with 16 bases between the two ends. CDR3 residues: CASSIMWTVAGELFF. The CDR3 nucleotides read TGTGCCAGCAGTATCATGTGGACAGTTGCCGGGGAGCTGTTTTTT.

This clone is a singleton in its sample. V and J are TRBV19 and TRBJ1-6; D is undetermined. The germline V and J ends were trimmed by 4 bases and 9 bases, with 7 bases remaining between them. Germline lookup yields CDR1 LNHDA and CDR2 SQIVND (reference sequence). The CDR3 has 12 amino acids. Here the CDR3 DNA reads TGTGCCAGTAGTAAAGGTCGTTCACCCCTCCACTTT. Translation: CASSKGRSPLHF.

V usage is TRBV7-9 and J usage is TRBJ1-2, with 9 bases fitting TRBD1. Per germline, CDR1 SEHNR and CDR2 FQNEAQ (reference sequence). With V trimmed by 4 bases and J by 3 bases, 12 bases remained unmatched. CDR3 length: 17 residues. The CDR3 DNA follows: TGTGCCAGCAGCTCCCTGGCCCCAACAGGGGGCGACTATGGCTACACCTTC. It codes for CASSSLAPTGGDYGYTF.

The rearrangement links TRBV4-1 to TRBJ1-5; 7 bases agree with TRBD1. The CDR3 extends over 16 amino acids. Germline V CDR1 and CDR2: MGHRA, YSYEKL. J was trimmed by 5 bases and V by 1 base; bases with no gene match: 8. CDR3 DNA sequence: TGCGCCAGCAGCCAAGCGGCCAGGGGGGACGATCAGCCCCAGCATTTT. It translates to CASSQAARGDDQPQHF.

The J gene is TRBJ2-2, the V gene TRBV10-2, with 7 bases aligning to TRBD2. The V segment lost 6 bases and the J segment 4 bases; nucleotides outside the gene matches: 5. Germline CDR1 and CDR2: WSHSY and SAAADI. The CDR3 runs to 14 residues. CDR3 coding DNA: TGCGCCAGCAGGCTCGGGGGGTCCACCGGGGAGCTGTTTTTT. Amino acid sequence: CASRLGGSTGELFF.

This clone occurred a few times. The CDR3 here is CASSKTGVDSNQPQHF. Written as DNA, the CDR3 is TGTGCCAGCAGCAAGACGGGAGTGGATAGCAATCAGCCCCAGCATTTT. The rearrangement joins TRBV2 to TRBJ1-5; no clear D. The V end lost 6 bases, the J end lost 0 bases, and 15 bases lay between the germline ends. Germline-derived CDR1 and CDR2 are SNHLY and FYNNEI. The CDR3 spans 16 residues. Using reference TRBV2 and TRBJ1-5 for the parts outside the CDR3, the full variable domain is EPEVTQTPSHQVTQMGQEVILRCVPISNHLYFYWYRQILGQKVEFLVSFYNNEISEKSEIFDDQFSVERPDGSNFTLKIRSTKLEDSAMYFCASSKTGVDSNQPQHFGDGTRLSIL.

The rearrangement uses TRBV6-5 and TRBJ1-1, with no clear D. V gave up 6 bases and J gave up 4 bases, with 18 bases separating them. In germline, CDR1 is MNHEY, CDR2 SVGAGI. There are 15 residues in the CDR3. The CDR3 DNA follows: TGTGCCAGCAGCTATAGGACGGTTTATGGCACTGAAGCTTTCTTT. Protein product: CASSYRTVYGTEAFF.

V and J are TRBV30 and TRBJ2-3, with unresolved D. Between the trimmed V and J ends, which lost 0 bases and 4 bases, there was a span of 8 bases. CDR1 is GTSNPN, CDR2 SVGIG, per germline (reference sequence). The CDR3 extends over 13 amino acids. The CDR3: CAWSVPGPDTQYF. DNA of the CDR3: TGTGCCTGGAGTGTCCCAGGCCCAGATACGCAGTATTTT.

This clone was detected a few times. The genes are TRBV2 and TRBJ1-3; D may be TRBD1 (6 bases). The germline V gene has CDR1 SNHLY and CDR2 FYNNEI. CDR3 length equals 15 residues. The germline V and J ends were trimmed by 3 bases and 0 bases, with 9 bases remaining between them. This chain's CDR3 is CASSEQGPSGNTIYF. DNA for the CDR3: TGTGCCAGCAGTGAGCAGGGGCCCTCTGGAAACACCATATATTTT.

The genes are TRBV5-1 and TRBJ2-7; maybe TRBD1 (6 bases). The CDR3 spans 13 residues. Trimming stripped 0 bases from V and 8 bases from J, with 12 bases between. Germline V gives CDR1 SGHRS, CDR2 YFSETQ. The CDR3 region is CASSLGQGTKQYF. The DNA for the CDR3 is TGCGCCAGCAGCTTGGGGCAGGGGACGAAGCAGTACTTC. The full variable domain, its missing parts supplied by reference TRBV5-1 and TRBJ2-7, is KAGVTQTPRYLIKTRGQQVTLSCSPISGHRSVSWYQQTPGQGLQFLFEYFSETQRNKGNFPGRFSGRQFSNSRSEMNVSTLELGDSALYLCASSLGQGTKQYFGPGTRLTVT.

CDR3 coding DNA: TGCGCCAGCAGCCTCCGGGAGGGCCCACAAGAGACCCAGTACTTC. It codes for CASSLREGPQETQYF. The J gene is TRBJ2-5, the V gene TRBV4-1; 8 nucleotides agree with TRBD2. The germline gives CDR1 MGHRA, CDR2 YSYEKL. The CDR3 length is 15 residues. The V and J ends lost 4 bases and 2 bases, in that order; junction bases with no gene match: 6.

V and J are TRBV5-1 and TRBJ2-1, with D hard to call. V was trimmed by 4 bases and J by 7 bases, leaving 9 bases between them. CDR3 length: 12 residues. Germline CDR1 and CDR2: SGHRS and YFSETQ. The CDR3 sequence is CASSGGFNEQFF. CDR3 DNA sequence: TGCGCCAGCAGCGGTGGGTTTAATGAGCAGTTCTTC. The variable domain in full, completed from reference TRBV5-1 and TRBJ2-1, reads KAGVTQTPRYLIKTRGQQVTLSCSPISGHRSVSWYQQTPGQGLQFLFEYFSETQRNKGNFPGRFSGRQFSNSRSEMNVSTLELGDSALYLCASSGGFNEQFFGPGTRLTVL.

The chain couples TRBV5-1 to TRBJ1-4; 9 positions agree with TRBD1. The CDR3 is made up of 14 amino acids. The germline CDR1 and CDR2 sequences are SGHRS and YFSETQ. The V segment lost 4 bases and the J segment 7 bases; nucleotides outside the gene matches: 5. The CDR3 loop is CASSIQGASEKLFF. CDR3 coding DNA: TGCGCCAGCAGCATACAGGGGGCGTCTGAAAAACTGTTTTTT.

The chain links TRBV6-5 to TRBJ1-5; D may be TRBD1 (5 bases). CDR3 size: 13 residues. V dropped 0 bases and J dropped 9 bases, with 9 bases sitting between them. The germline CDR1 and CDR2 sequences are MNHEY and SVGAGI. The CDR3 is CASSYSTGGPQHF. The CDR3 DNA sequence: TGTGCCAGCAGTTACTCGACGGGGGGGCCCCAGCATTTT.

V is TRBV7-2 and J is TRBJ2-6; the D is unclear. Germline CDR1 SGHTA, CDR2 FQGNSA. With 6 bases removed from V and 0 bases from J, the gap between germline ends came to 12 bases. The CDR3 contains 16 residues. This CDR3 reads CASRTLVSSGANVLTF. The DNA of the CDR3 is TGTGCCAGCAGAACCCTGGTCTCCTCTGGGGCCAACGTCCTGACTTTC.